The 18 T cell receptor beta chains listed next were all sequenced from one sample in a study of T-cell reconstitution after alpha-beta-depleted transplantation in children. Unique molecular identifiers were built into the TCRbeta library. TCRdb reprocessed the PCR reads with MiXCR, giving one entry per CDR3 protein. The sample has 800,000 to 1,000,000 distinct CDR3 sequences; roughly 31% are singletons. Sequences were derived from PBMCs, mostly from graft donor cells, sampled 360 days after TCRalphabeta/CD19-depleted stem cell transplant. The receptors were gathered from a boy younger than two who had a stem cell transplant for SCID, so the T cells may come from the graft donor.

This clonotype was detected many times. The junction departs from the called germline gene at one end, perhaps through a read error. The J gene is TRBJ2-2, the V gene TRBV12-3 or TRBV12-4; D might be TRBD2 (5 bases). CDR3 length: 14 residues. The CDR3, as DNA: TGCGCCAGCAGCTTGGGAGCGAACACCGGGGAGCTGTTTTTT. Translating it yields CASSLGANTGELFF.

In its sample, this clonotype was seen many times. The CDR3 nucleotides read TGTGCCAGCGGGGGGGAAGAGACCCAGTACTTC. As protein: CASGGEETQYF. The rearrangement uses TRBV7-9 and TRBJ2-5; 7 nucleotides line up with TRBD2. CDR1 is SEHNR and CDR2 is FQNEAQ in the germline V gene (reference sequence). This CDR3 has 11 amino acids. The V gene end was trimmed by 8 bases and the J gene end by 3 bases; junction bases not matched to a gene: 0. Variable domain in full (rest from reference TRBV7-9 and TRBJ2-5): DTGVSQNPRHKITKRGQNVTFRCDPISEHNRLYWYRQTLGQGPEFLTYFQNEAQLEKSRLLSDRFSAERPKGSFSTLEIQRTEQGDSAMYLCASGGEETQYFGPGTRLLVL.

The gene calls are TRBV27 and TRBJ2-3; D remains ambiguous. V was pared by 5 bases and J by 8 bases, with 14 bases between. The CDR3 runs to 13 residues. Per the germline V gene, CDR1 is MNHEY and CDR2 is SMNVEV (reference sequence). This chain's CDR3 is CASSPQPSSTQYF. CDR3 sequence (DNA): TGTGCCAGCAGTCCTCAACCATCTTCTACGCAGTATTTT.

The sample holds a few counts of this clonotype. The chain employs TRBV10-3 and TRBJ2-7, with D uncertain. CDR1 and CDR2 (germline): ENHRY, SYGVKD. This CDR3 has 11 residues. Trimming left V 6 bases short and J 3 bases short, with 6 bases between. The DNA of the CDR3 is TGTGCCATCAGCCCCAACTACGAGCAGTACTTC. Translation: CAISPNYEQYF.

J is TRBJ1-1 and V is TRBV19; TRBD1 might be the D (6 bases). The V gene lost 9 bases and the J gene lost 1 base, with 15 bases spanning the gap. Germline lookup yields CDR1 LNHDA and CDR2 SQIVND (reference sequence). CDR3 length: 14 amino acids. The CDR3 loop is CASSIGGPNTEAFF. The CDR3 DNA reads TGTGCCAGCTCGATTGGGGGGCCGAACACTGAAGCTTTCTTT. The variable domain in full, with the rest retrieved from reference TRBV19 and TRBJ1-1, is DGGITQSPKYLFRKEGQNVTLSCEQNLNHDAMYWYRQDPGQGLRLIYYSQIVNDFQKGDIAEGYSVSREKKESFPLTVTSAQKNPTAFYLCASSIGGPNTEAFFGQGTRLTVV.

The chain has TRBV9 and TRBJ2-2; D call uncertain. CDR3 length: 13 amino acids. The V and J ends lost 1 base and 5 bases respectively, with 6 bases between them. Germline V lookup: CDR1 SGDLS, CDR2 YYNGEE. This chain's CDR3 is CASSVTFTGELFF. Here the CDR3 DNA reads TGTGCCAGCAGCGTAACCTTTACCGGGGAGCTGTTTTTT.

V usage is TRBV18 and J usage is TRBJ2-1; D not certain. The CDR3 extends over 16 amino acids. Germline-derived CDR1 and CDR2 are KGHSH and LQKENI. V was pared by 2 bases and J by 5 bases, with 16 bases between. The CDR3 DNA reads TGTGCCAGCTCACCAATCCTGCAGGTCGGCCACAATGAGCAGTTCTTC. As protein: CASSPILQVGHNEQFF.

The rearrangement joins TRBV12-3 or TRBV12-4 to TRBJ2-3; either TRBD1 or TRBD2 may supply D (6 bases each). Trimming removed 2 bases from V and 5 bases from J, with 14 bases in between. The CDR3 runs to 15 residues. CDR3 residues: CASSLSGGLGDTQYF. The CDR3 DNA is TGTGCCAGCAGTTTAAGTGGGGGGCTGGGAGATACGCAGTATTTT.

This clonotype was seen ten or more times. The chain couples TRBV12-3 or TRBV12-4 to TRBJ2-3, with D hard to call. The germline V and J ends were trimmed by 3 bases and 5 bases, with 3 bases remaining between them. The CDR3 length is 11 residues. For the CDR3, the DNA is TGTGCCAGCAGTTTCGAAGATACGCAGTATTTT. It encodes CASSFEDTQYF.

As DNA, the CDR3 is TGTGCCAGCAGTTTTTACAGGGGAGCGTACGAGCAGTACTTC. It codes for CASSFYRGAYEQYF. The J gene is TRBJ2-7, the V gene TRBV6-5; 7 bases agree with TRBD1. The junction had 7 bases not matched to a gene; V was cut back by 4 bases and J by 4 bases. The CDR3 extends over 14 amino acids. Germline V CDR1 and CDR2: MNHEY, SVGAGI.

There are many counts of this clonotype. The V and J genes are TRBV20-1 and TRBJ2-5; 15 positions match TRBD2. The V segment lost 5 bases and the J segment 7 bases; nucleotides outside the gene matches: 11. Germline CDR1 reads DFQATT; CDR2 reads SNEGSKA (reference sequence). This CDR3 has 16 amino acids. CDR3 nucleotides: TGCAGTGCTTACGACCGGGGGACTAGCGGGGGGTTGACCCAGTACTTC. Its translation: CSAYDRGTSGGLTQYF.

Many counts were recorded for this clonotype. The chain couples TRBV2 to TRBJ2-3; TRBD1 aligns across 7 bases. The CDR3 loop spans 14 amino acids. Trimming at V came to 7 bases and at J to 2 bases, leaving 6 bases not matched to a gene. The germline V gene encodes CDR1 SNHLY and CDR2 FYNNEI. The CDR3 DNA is TGTGCCAGCAATACACAGGGGTACACAGATACGCAGTATTTT. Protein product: CASNTQGYTDTQYF.

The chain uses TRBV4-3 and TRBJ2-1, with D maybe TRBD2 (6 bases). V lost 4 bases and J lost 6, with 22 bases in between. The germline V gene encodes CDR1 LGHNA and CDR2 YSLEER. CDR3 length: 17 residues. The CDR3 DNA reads TGCGCCAGCAGCCCGGGGGAGCAGTGGGAGCTAGGCAATGAGCAGTTCTTC. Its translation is CASSPGEQWELGNEQFF.

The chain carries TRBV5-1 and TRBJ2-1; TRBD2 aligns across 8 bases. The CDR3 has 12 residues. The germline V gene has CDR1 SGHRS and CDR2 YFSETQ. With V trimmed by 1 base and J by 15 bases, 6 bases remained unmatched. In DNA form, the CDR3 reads TGCGCCAGCAGCTTGTCGGGACTAGAGGTGTTCTTC. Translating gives CASSLSGLEVFF.

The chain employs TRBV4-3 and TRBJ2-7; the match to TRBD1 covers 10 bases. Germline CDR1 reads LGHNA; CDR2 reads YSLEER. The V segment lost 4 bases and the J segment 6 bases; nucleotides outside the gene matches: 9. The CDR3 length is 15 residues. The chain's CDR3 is CASSLRQGAGGEQYF. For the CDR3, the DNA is TGCGCCAGCAGCCTTCGACAGGGGGCGGGTGGCGAGCAGTACTTC.

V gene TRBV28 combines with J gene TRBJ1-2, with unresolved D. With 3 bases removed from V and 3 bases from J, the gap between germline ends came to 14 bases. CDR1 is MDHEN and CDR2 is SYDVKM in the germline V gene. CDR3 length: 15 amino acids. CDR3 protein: CASSFLLAGHYGYTF. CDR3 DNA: TGTGCCAGCAGTTTTCTCTTGGCAGGTCACTATGGCTACACCTTC.

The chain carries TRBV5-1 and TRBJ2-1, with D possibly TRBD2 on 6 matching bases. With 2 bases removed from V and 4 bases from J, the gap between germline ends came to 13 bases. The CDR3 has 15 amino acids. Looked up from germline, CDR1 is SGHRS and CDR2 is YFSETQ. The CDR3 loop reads CASSLGLGGYNEQFF. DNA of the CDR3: TGCGCCAGCAGCTTAGGGTTGGGGGGATACAATGAGCAGTTCTTC.

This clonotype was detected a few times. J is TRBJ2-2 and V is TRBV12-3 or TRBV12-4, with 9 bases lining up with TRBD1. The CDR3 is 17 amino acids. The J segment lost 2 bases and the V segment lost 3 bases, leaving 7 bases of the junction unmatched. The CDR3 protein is CASSFPGDRANTGELFF. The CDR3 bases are TGTGCCAGCAGTTTCCCTGGGGACAGGGCTAACACCGGGGAGCTGTTTTTT.